This is a list of T cell receptor beta chains from one sample in a study of T cell repertoires in cytomegalovirus infection. MiXCR, run by TCRdb on the reads, gives a single entry per CDR3 protein. Here the sample spans hundreds of thousands of distinct CDR3 sequences, about a sixth being singletons. Specimen: PBMCs. These receptor sequences come from a human donor in good health (CMV status not recorded). Some clones in this sample may be carry-over from other donors' samples. CDR3s include the opening cysteine and the closing phenylalanine or tryptophan. A D gene is named only where the DNA matches it firmly. Not every row has a clone size; where given, it reads once, few, many or a size class.

TRBV7-7	TRBJ2-5	-	many	TGTGCTAGCAGCTTCATGGACAGCCAAGAGACCCAGTACTTC	CASSFMDSQETQYF
TRBV12-3/TRBV12-4	TRBJ2-1	TRBD2	-	TGTGCCAGCAGCATGGGGGGGTTTTCCTACAATGAGCAGTTCTTC	CASSMGGFSYNEQFF
TRBV3-1	TRBJ2-2	-	-	TGTGCCAGCAGCCAAGATCGCGGCGGCGGGGAGCTGTTTTTT	CASSQDRGGGELFF
TRBV5-1	TRBJ2-3	TRBD2	-	TGCGCCAGCAGCTTGGAGCGGGGGAGTGATACGCAGTATTTT	CASSLERGSDTQYF
TRBV2	TRBJ2-6	-	medium-sized	TGTGCCAGCAGGTGGAGCGAGGGGGGGGCCAACGTCCTGACTTTC	CASRWSEGGANVLTF
TRBV25-1	TRBJ2-7	-	few	TGTGCCAGCAGTGAATGGCCCGGGGAAGGGAATTCCTACGAGCAGTACTTC	CASSEWPGEGNSYEQYF
TRBV28	TRBJ1-2	-	-	TGTGCCAGCAGCCCACCCGCCCCAACGAGTGGCTACACCTTC	CASSPPAPTSGYTF
TRBV25-1	TRBJ1-1	-	-	TGTGCCAGCAGTACCCCGGGGACTTTCACTGAAGCTTTCTTT	CASSTPGTFTEAFF
TRBV24-1	TRBJ2-2	-	-	TGTGCCACCAGTGCCCCCGGGACGGGCGGGGAGCTGTTTTTT	CATSAPGTGGELFF
TRBV19	TRBJ1-5	-	-	TGTGCCAGTAGTATAGTAGTCGGGGTAGGACAGCCCCAGCATTTT	CASSIVVGVGQPQHF
TRBV7-2	TRBJ1-6	-	few	TGTGCCAGCAGCTTAGAGCGGGGGCGAGGTTCACCCCTCCACTTT	CASSLERGRGSPLHF
TRBV27	TRBJ2-1	-	many	TGTGCCAGCAGTTTATCCCTCTCCTACAATGAGCAGTTCTTC	CASSLSLSYNEQFF
TRBV25-1	TRBJ1-6	TRBD1	many	TGTGCCAGCAGTGACCAGGGGGGATCACCCCTCCACTTT	CASSDQGGSPLHF
TRBV5-1	TRBJ2-2	-	-	TGCGCCAGCAGAGGACAGTTTACCGGGGAGCTGTTTTTT	CASRGQFTGELFF
TRBV6-5	TRBJ2-1	-	many	TGTGCCAGCATCCCCTACAGGGGAGGAAATGAGCAGTTCTTC	CASIPYRGGNEQFF
TRBV28	TRBJ1-1	-	few	TGTGCCAGCAGTCCCGGGGGTGGGGACACTGAAGCTTTCTTT	CASSPGGGDTEAFF
TRBV10-3	TRBJ1-4	-	few	TGTGCCATCAGACAGGGCCTCGCAACTAATGAAAAACTGTTTTTT	CAIRQGLATNEKLFF
TRBV27	TRBJ1-2	-	few	TGTGCCAGCAGTTGGCAGGCCGGCTATGGCTACACCTTC	CASSWQAGYGYTF
TRBV7-2	TRBJ1-6	-	few	TGTGCCAGCAGCATTACCAGGGAGAGATATAATTCACCCCTCCACTTT	CASSITRERYNSPLHF
TRBV28	TRBJ2-5	TRBD2	many	TGTGCCAGCAGTTTGGCGGGGGGTTCGGAGACCCAGTACTTC	CASSLAGGSETQYF